This TCR beta chain was recorded in a study of T cells after posttransplantation cyclophosphamide. The method was immunoSEQ multiplex PCR; TCRdb's version includes in-frame clones alone and lacks a portion of them. The repertoire holds about 52,000 clones, approximately 94% seen once, with roughly 3.1% in the top ten. This CDR3 is built from 15 residues. Germline V gene data show CDR1 as SGHNT and CDR2 as YYREEE (reference sequence). The trim removed 4 bases at V and 7 bases at J, leaving 10 bases unmatched. A remark on this clone: Its antigen is still unknown.

General study points: Tissue-infiltrating T cells from skin or gut overlapped little with blood T cells.

The J gene is TRBJ2-5, the V gene TRBV5-4, with 10 positions matching TRBD1. The origin of this receptor is a woman aged 25 to 39 in good health and a related stem cell transplant donor. The sequencing sample was made of PBMCs. CDR3 residues: CASSRPTGGLGTQYF. CDR3 coding DNA: TGTGCCAGCAGCAGGCCGACAGGGGGCCTTGGGACCCAGTACTTC.